The 12 T cell receptor beta chains listed next were all sequenced from one sample in a study of siplizumab effects on memory and regulatory T cells. Profiled with immunoSEQ multiplex PCR; TCRdb holds only in-frame clones, not every one. Of 60,000 to 65,000 clones listed, around 80% are singletons. The specimen sequenced was memory CD4+ T cells sorted from blood. Receptors were obtained from a human donor in good health.

The genes are TRBV7-3 and TRBJ2-2; a weak D match, TRBD1 (6 bases). Germline assignment: CDR1 SGHTA and CDR2 FQGTGA. Trimming removed 1 base from V and 6 bases from J, with 15 bases in between. The CDR3 totals 16 residues. CDR3 DNA: TGTGCCAGCAGCTTAAACGCCCGGGACATAGCCGGGGAGCTGTTTTTT. Encoded protein: CASSLNARDIAGELFF.

This chain connects TRBV28 to TRBJ1-2, with TRBD1 identical over 8 bases. V gave up 1 base and J gave up 3 bases; unmatched junction bases: 7. Germline-derived CDR1 and CDR2 are MDHEN and SYDVKM. The CDR3 runs to 16 residues. The CDR3 spells CASSLYHRGQDYGYTF. In nucleotides, the CDR3 is TGTGCCAGCAGTTTATATCATAGGGGACAGGACTATGGCTACACCTTC.

This clone was counted only a few times. The chain has TRBV7-2 and TRBJ2-1, with 9 bases identical to TRBD2. V trimming: 5 bases; J trimming: 7 bases; junction bases outside the gene matches: 9. CDR1 and CDR2 (germline): SGHTA, FQGNSA. This CDR3 contains 15 residues. DNA for the CDR3: TGTGCCAGCAGCCCCCAGGCGGGGGGGCTTAATGAGCAGTTCTTC. Protein product: CASSPQAGGLNEQFF.

The chain carries TRBV11-2 and TRBJ2-1; D gene uncertain. V lost 3 bases and J 16 bases, leaving 13 bases between the germline ends. CDR1 is SGHAT and CDR2 is FQNNGV in the germline V gene. This CDR3 has 11 amino acids. CDR3 nucleotide sequence: TGTGCCAGCAGCTTTTTGGATGGTGTTTTCTTC. This encodes CASSFLDGVFF.

This clone was counted once. The chain uses TRBV7-2 and TRBJ2-7; D might be TRBD1 (5 bases). CDR1 is SGHTA, CDR2 FQGNSA, per germline. V was trimmed by 3 bases and J by 3 bases, leaving 12 bases between them. The CDR3 spans 14 residues. The CDR3, as DNA: TGTGCCAGCAGCTTGCGGTCAGGGTACTACGAGCAGTACTTC. Translating gives CASSLRSGYYEQYF.

CDR3 amino acids: CASSLGRQNFYEQYF. For the CDR3, the DNA is TGTGCCAGCAGCTTAGGGCGGCAGAACTTCTACGAGCAGTACTTC. This chain connects TRBV7-6 to TRBJ2-7; D gene ambiguous. Germline V gene sequence: CDR1 SGHVS, CDR2 FNYEAQ. V lost 1 base to trimming and J lost 3 bases, with 13 bases between them. The CDR3 runs 15 residues.

This clone was recorded once. The rearrangement joins TRBV29-1 to TRBJ1-2; D might be TRBD1 (6 bases). V lost 6 bases and J 0 bases, leaving 11 bases between the germline ends. The germline V gene encodes CDR1 SQVTM and CDR2 ANQGSEA. This CDR3 is built from 13 residues. Here the CDR3 DNA reads TGCAGCGTACAGGGTAGGGCTAACTATGGCTACACCTTC. It encodes CSVQGRANYGYTF. The full variable domain, its missing parts supplied by reference TRBV29-1 and TRBJ1-2, is SAVISQKPSRDICQRGTSLTIQCQVDSQVTMMFWYRQQPGQSLTLIATANQGSEATYESGFVIDKFPISRPNLTFSTLTVSNMSPEDSSIYLCSVQGRANYGYTFGSGTRLTVV.

This clone was observed a handful of times. This sequence joins TRBV2 and TRBJ2-5, with D possibly matching TRBD1 (6 bases). Germline V lookup: CDR1 SNHLY, CDR2 FYNNEI. The CDR3 has 15 amino acids. The V end lost 8 bases, the J end lost 4 bases, and 20 bases lay between the germline ends. DNA of the CDR3: TGTGCCAGCTGCGATTGGGGCAGGGGTGGAGAGACCCAGTACTTC. Translating it yields CASCDWGRGGETQYF.

The chain uses TRBV21-1 and TRBJ1-3. TRBV21-1 is tagged as a pseudogene. The CDR3 runs to 17 residues. CDR3: CASSGVGREPSGNTIYF. For the CDR3, the DNA is TGTGCCAGCAGCGGAGTGGGGAGAGAGCCCTCTGGAAACACCATATATTTT.

This clone was recorded only once. The gene calls are TRBV14 and TRBJ2-4; D is uncertain. V lost 4 bases to trimming and J lost 5 bases, with 15 bases between them. Per germline, CDR1 SGHDN and CDR2 FVKESK. The CDR3 totals 15 residues. The CDR3 protein is CASSPALGGENIQYF. The CDR3 DNA follows: TGTGCCAGCAGCCCTGCTCTGGGCGGCGAAAACATTCAGTACTTC.

The chain links TRBV19 to TRBJ2-1, with D possibly matching TRBD2 (5 bases). The CDR3 has 13 amino acids. From germline, CDR1 is LNHDA and CDR2 SQIVND (reference sequence). V gave up 4 bases and J gave up 9 bases, with 13 bases separating them. CDR3 sequence reads: CASSTRGDSEQFF. The CDR3 coding sequence is TGTGCCAGTAGTACACGGGGTGATAGTGAGCAGTTCTTC.

CDR3 loop: CASSRTGGRGEKLFF. The CDR3 DNA reads as TGCGCCAGCAGCCGAACAGGGGGCCGAGGTGAAAAACTGTTTTTT. This chain connects TRBV5-1 to TRBJ1-4; 9 bases match TRBD1. The CDR3 loop spans 15 amino acids. The ends lost 4 bases at V and 7 bases at J; junction bases unmatched: 8. Germline CDR1 is SGHRS and CDR2 is YFSETQ.